Each of the 7 T cell receptor beta chains below was sequenced from the same sample in a study of shared clonotypes between healthy human individuals. Sequencing used immunoSEQ multiplex PCR; TCRdb keeps in-frame clones, though not all of them. The profile shows a few million clones, around 94% of them singletons. Sequences were obtained from naive CD4+ T cells sorted from blood. The subset: CD45RA+ positively selected. Receptor source: a man between 18 and 29 years old in good health.

The chain recombines TRBV19 with TRBJ1-1; TRBD1 matches at 10 bases. Trimming removed 2 bases from V and 4 bases from J; junction bases left unmatched: 10. CDR1 and CDR2 (germline): LNHDA, SQIVND (reference sequence). The CDR3 runs 17 residues. The CDR3 region is CASSIYGTGDRRTEAFF. The CDR3, as DNA: TGTGCCAGTAGTATATATGGGACAGGGGATCGCCGCACTGAAGCTTTCTTT.

This chain uses TRBV28 with TRBJ1-2; D might be TRBD1 (5 bases). Trimming removed 7 bases from V and 4 bases from J, with 13 bases in between. CDR1 and CDR2 from the germline V gene are MDHEN and SYDVKM. This CDR3 spans 13 amino acids. The DNA for the CDR3 is TGTGCCAGCACCGGGGGGACGGGCTATGGCTACACCTTC. Its translation is CASTGGTGYGYTF.

The gene calls are TRBV18 and TRBJ1-1; possible D gene TRBD1, 6 bases. From germline, CDR1 is KGHSH and CDR2 LQKENI. This CDR3 comprises 16 residues. The germline V and J ends were trimmed by 3 bases and 7 bases, with 21 bases remaining between them. CDR3 loop: CASSPLNREGNFEAFF. The CDR3, as DNA: TGTGCCAGCTCACCCCTTAACAGGGAAGGTAATTTTGAAGCTTTCTTT.

A few counts support this clone. This chain links TRBV27 with TRBJ2-7; no firm D call. The CDR3 spans 14 residues. Per the germline V gene, CDR1 is MNHEY and CDR2 is SMNVEV (reference sequence). Trimming took 5 bases from V and 3 from J, leaving 14 bases between them. Written as DNA, the CDR3 is TGTGCCAGCAGTGCCCAAAATACTGGCTACGAGCAGTACTTC. As protein: CASSAQNTGYEQYF.

This chain links TRBV18 with TRBJ2-7; D may correspond to TRBD1 or TRBD2 (5 bases each). V lost 4 bases and J 3 bases, leaving 10 bases between the germline ends. The CDR3 loop spans 13 amino acids. Germline lookup yields CDR1 KGHSH and CDR2 LQKENI. The CDR3 coding sequence is TGTGCCAGCTCACAGGGACCGTTCTACGAGCAGTACTTC. Translation: CASSQGPFYEQYF.

The rearrangement joins TRBV6-1 to TRBJ2-7; D may be TRBD1 (6 bases). V was pared by 10 bases and J by 0 bases, with 16 bases between. CDR1 is MNHNS and CDR2 is SASEGT in the germline V gene. CDR3 size: 14 residues. CDR3 DNA: TGTGCCACCACCAAAGGGGACATCTCCTACGAGCAGTACTTC. Its protein product is CATTKGDISYEQYF.

V is TRBV6-4 and J is TRBJ1-6; D is unresolved. The CDR3 has 15 amino acids. Trimming left V 3 bases short and J 7 bases short, with 13 bases between. Germline CDR1 and CDR2: MRHNA and SNTAGT. The CDR3 sequence is CASSDQAETNSPLHF. The CDR3 coding sequence is TGTGCCAGCAGTGATCAGGCAGAGACAAATTCACCCCTCCACTTT.